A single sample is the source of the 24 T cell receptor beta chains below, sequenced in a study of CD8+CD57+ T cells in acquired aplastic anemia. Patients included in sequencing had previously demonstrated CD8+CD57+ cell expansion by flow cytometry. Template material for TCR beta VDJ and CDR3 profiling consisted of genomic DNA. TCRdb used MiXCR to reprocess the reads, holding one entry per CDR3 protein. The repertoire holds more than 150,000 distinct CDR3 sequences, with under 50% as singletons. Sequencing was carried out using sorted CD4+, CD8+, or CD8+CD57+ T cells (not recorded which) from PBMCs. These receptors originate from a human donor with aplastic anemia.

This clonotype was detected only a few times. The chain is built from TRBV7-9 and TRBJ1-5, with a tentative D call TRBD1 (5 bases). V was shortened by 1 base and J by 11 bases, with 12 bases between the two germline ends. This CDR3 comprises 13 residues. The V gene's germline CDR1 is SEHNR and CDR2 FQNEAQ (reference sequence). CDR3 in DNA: TGTGCCAGCAGCTTAGATGGCCAAGGGGCCCAGCATTTT. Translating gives CASSLDGQGAQHF.

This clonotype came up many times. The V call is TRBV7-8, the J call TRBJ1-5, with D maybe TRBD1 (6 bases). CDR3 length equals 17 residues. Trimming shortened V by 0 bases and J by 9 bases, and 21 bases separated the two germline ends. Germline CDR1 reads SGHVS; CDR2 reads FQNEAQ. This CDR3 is CASSLAFGGPSGGPQHF. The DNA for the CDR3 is TGTGCCAGCAGCTTAGCTTTTGGGGGGCCTTCCGGGGGGCCCCAGCATTTT.

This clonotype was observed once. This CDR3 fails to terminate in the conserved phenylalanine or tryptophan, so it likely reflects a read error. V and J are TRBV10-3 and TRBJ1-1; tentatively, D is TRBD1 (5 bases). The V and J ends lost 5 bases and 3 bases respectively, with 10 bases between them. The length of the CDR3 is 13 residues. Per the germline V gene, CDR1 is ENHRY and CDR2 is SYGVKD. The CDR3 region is CAISLQEYTEAFL. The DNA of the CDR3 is TGTGCCATCAGTTTACAGGAGTACACTGAAGCTTTCCTT.

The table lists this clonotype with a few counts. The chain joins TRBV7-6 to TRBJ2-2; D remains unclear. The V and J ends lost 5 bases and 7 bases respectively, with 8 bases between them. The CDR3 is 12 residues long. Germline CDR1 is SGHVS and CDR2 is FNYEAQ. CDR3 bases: TGTGCCAGCAGCAGATCCGGCGGGGAGCTGTTTTTT. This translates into CASSRSGGELFF.

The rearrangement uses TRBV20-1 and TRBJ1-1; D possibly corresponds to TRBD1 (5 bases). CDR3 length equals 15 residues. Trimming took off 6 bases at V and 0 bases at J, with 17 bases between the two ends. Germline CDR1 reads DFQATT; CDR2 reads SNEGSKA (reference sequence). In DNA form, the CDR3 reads TGCAGTGCCTCGAGTACGGGACGGATGAACACTGAAGCTTTCTTT. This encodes CSASSTGRMNTEAFF.

CDR3 loop: CASSVEGVHTDTQYF. The CDR3 region has the DNA TGTGCCAGCAGCGTAGAAGGAGTGCACACAGATACGCAGTATTTT. The chain couples TRBV9 to TRBJ2-3, with D uncertain. Trimming stripped 0 bases from V and 2 bases from J, with 10 bases between. In germline, CDR1 is SGDLS, CDR2 YYNGEE. The CDR3 totals 15 residues. The entire variable domain, with the rest obtained from reference TRBV9 and TRBJ2-3, is as follows: DSGVTQTPKHLITATGQRVTLRCSPRSGDLSVYWYQQSLDQGLQFLIQYYNGEERAKGNILERFSAQQFPDLHSELNLSSLELGDSALYFCASSVEGVHTDTQYFGPGTRLTVL.

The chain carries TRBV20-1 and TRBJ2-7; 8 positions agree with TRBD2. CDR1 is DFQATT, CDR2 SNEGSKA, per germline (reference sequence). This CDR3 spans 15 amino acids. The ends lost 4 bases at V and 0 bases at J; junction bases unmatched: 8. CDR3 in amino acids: CSAIYPTSGSYEQYF. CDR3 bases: TGCAGTGCTATCTACCCCACTAGCGGCTCCTACGAGCAGTACTTC.

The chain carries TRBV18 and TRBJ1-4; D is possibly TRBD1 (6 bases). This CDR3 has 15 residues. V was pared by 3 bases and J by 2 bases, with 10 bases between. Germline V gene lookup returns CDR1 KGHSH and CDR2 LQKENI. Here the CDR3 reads CASSPRQDTNEKLFF. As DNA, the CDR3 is TGTGCCAGCTCACCTAGACAGGACACTAATGAAAAACTGTTTTTT.

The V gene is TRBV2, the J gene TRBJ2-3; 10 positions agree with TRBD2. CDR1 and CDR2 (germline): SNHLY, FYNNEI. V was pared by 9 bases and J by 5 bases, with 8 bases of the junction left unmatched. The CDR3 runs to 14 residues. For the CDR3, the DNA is TGTGCCAGTGGGACTAGCGAAGCGGTAGATACGCAGTATTTT. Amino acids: CASGTSEAVDTQYF.

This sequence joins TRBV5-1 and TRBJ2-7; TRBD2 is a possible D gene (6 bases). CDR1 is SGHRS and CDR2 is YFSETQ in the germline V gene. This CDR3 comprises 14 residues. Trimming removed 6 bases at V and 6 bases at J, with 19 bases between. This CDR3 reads CASTLRASEGEQYF. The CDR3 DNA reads TGCGCCAGCACCCTAAGGGCTAGCGAAGGCGAGCAGTACTTC.

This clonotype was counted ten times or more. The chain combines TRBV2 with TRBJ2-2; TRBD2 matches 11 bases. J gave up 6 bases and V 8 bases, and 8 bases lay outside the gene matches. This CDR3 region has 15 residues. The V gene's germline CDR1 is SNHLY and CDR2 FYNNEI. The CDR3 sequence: CASSGGTSGPGELFF. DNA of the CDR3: TGTGCCAGCTCCGGGGGGACTAGCGGACCCGGGGAGCTGTTTTTT.

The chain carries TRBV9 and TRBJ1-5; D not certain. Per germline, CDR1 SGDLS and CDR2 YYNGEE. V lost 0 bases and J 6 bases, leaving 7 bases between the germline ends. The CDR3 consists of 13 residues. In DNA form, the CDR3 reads TGTGCCAGCAGCGTAGACCAGGTTCAGCCCCAGCATTTT. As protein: CASSVDQVQPQHF.

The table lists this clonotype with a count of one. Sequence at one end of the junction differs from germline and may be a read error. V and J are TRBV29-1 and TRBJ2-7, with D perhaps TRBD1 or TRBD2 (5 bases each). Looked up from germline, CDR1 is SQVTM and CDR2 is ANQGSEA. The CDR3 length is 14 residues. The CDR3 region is CSVEDRGVSYEQYF. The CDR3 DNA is TGTAGCGTTGAAGATCGAGGGGTCTCCTACGAGCAGTACTTC.

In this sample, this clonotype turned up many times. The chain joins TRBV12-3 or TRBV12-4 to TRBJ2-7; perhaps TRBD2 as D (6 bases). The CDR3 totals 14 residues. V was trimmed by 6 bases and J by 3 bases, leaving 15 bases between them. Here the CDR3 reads CASSPLLGSYEQYF. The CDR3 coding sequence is TGTGCCAGCAGCCCACTCCTCGGGAGCTACGAGCAGTACTTC.

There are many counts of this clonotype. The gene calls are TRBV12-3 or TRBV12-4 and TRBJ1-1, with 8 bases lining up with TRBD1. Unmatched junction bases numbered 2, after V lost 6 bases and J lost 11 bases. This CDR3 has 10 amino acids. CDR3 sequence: CASRTGEAFF. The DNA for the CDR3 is TGTGCCAGCAGGACAGGGGAGGCTTTCTTT.

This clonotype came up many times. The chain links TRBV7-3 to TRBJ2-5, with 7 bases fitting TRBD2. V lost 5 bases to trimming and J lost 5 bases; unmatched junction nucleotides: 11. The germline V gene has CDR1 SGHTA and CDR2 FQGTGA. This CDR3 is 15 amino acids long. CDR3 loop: CASSPDGRPGETQYF. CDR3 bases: TGTGCCAGCAGCCCCGACGGGAGGCCGGGGGAGACCCAGTACTTC.

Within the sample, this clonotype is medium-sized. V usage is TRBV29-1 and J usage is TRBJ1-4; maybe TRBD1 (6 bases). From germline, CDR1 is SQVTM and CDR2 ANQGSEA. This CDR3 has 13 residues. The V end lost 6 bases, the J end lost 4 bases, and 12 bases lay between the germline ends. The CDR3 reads CSVKTGGNEKLFF. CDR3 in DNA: TGCAGCGTCAAGACAGGTGGTAATGAAAAACTGTTTTTT.

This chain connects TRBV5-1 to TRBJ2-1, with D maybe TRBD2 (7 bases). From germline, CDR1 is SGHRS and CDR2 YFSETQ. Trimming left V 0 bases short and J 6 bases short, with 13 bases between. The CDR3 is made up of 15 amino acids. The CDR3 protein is CASSLGGGAFNEQFF. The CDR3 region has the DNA TGCGCCAGCAGCTTGGGTGGGGGGGCCTTCAATGAGCAGTTCTTC.

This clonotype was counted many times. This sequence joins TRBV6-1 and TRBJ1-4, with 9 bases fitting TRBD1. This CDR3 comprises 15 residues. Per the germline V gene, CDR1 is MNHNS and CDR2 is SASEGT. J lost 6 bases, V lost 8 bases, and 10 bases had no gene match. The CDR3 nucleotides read TGTGCCAGCGGCCCCCGGACAGGGGCGGATGAAAAACTGTTTTTT. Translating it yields CASGPRTGADEKLFF.

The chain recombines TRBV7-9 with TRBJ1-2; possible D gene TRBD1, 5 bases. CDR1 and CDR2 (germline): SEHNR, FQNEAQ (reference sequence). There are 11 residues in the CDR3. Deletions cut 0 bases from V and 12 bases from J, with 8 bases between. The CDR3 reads CASSLAGGHTF. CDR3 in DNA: TGTGCCAGCAGCTTAGCGGGGGGACACACCTTC.

CDR3 amino acids: CATSDFRLAGVDEQFF. The CDR3 DNA reads as TGTGCCACCAGTGATTTTAGACTAGCGGGAGTCGATGAGCAGTTCTTC. J is TRBJ2-1 and V is TRBV24-1; the match to TRBD2 covers 12 bases. This CDR3 spans 16 amino acids. The germline V gene has CDR1 KGHDR and CDR2 SFDVKD. J was trimmed by 8 bases and V by 1 base; bases with no gene match: 5.

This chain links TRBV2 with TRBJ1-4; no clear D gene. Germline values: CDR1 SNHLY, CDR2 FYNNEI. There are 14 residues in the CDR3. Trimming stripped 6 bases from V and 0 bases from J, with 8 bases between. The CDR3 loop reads CASRTPATNEKLFF. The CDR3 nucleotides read TGTGCCAGCAGGACCCCCGCAACTAATGAAAAACTGTTTTTT. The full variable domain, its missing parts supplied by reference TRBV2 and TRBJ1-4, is EPEVTQTPSHQVTQMGQEVILRCVPISNHLYFYWYRQILGQKVEFLVSFYNNEISEKSEIFDDQFSVERPDGSNFTLKIRSTKLEDSAMYFCASRTPATNEKLFFGSGTQLSVL.

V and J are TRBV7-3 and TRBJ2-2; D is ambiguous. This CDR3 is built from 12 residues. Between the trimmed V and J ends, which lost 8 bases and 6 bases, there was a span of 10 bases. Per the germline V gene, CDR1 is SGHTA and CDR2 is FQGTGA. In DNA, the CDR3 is TGTGCCAGCGGCTACGATGCCGGGGAGCTGTTTTTT. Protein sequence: CASGYDAGELFF.

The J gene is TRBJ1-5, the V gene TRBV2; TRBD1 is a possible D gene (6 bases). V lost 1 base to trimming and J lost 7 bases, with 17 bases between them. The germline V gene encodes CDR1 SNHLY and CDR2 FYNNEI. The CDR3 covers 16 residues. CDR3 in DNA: TGTGCCAGCAGTGAAGTAAGCATGGTGAGGGGGCAGCCCCAGCATTTT. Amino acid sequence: CASSEVSMVRGQPQHF.